This T cell receptor beta chain was sequenced during a study of blood T cells in healthy people across ages. Study at large: Researchers report that template switching captured about one barcoded beta molecule per two T cells.

Study observations and caveats: A roughly linear fall in TCR beta diversity per million T cells was seen with increasing age.

The CDR3 runs 12 residues. Germline CDR1 DFQATT, CDR2 SNEGSKA (reference sequence). V lost 5 bases, J lost 6 bases, and 14 bases lay in between. As for this clonotype: The target antigen is unknown.

With a J-beta primer mix and a sample-barcoded 5' primer, a second PCR ran roughly 7 to 11 cycles. MiXCR, run by TCRdb on the 5' RACE reads, gives a single entry per CDR3 protein. Counted here are fewer than 2,000,000 distinct CDR3 sequences, 39% occurring once; the ten biggest clones make up about 21%. Input material: blood. The chain combines TRBV20-1 with TRBJ2-7; either TRBD1 or TRBD2 may supply D (5 bases each). The TCR comes from a human donor in good health. This CDR3 is CSAGLIGTEQYF. DNA for the CDR3: TGCAGTGCTGGTTTGATCGGGACCGAGCAGTACTTC.